This T cell receptor beta chain was obtained from a study of cytomegalovirus exposure and HLA in healthy donors. The study's findings and limits: Follow-up analysis found HLA locus-dependent TCR association rates, highest for DRB1 and lowest for HLA-C.

Comments on this clone: Its antigen is unidentified.

The length of the CDR3 is 16 residues. CDR1 and CDR2 from the germline V gene are MNHEY and SMNVEV (reference sequence). V lost 7 bases, J lost 1 base, and 16 bases lay in between. 60 Vbeta and 13 Jbeta primers were used in PCR. Authors' methods: Tens of millions of unique TCR beta chains, 8.5 million to 14 million shared, were counted in a later analysis. Only in-frame clones appear in the TCRdb table, and some are missing; sequencing was by immunoSEQ multiplex PCR. The V and J calls and clone size are taken from that table; D and trimming were inferred from the DNA. This table has roughly 100,000 clones, around 70% appearing once.

The TCR was taken from a man between 25 and 39 years old in good health and CMV-seronegative. The sample taken for sequencing was PBMCs. The gene calls are TRBV27 and TRBJ2-2, with D hard to call. The CDR3 DNA is TGTGCCAGCATTAAAACTGGAGCTCGGAACACCGGGGAGCTGTTTTTT. Its translation: CASIKTGARNTGELFF.